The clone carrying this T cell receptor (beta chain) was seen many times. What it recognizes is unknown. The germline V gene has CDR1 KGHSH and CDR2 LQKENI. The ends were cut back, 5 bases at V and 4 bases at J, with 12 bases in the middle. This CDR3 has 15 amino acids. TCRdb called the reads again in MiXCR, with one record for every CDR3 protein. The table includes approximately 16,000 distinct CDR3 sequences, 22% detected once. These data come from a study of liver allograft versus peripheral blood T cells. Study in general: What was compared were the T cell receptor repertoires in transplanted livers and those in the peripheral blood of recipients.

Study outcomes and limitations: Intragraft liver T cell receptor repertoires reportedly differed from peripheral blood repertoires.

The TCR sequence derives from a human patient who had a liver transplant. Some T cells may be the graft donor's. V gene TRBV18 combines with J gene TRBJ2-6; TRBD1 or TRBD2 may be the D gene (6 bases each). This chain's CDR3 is CASSSGGAGANVLTF. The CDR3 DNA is TGTGCCAGCTCATCCGGGGGCGCCGGGGCCAACGTCCTGACTTTC.